A selection of T cell receptor beta chains follows, all from one sample in a study of blood T cell repertoires in COVID-19. Only in-frame clones appear in the TCRdb table, and some are missing; sequencing was by immunoSEQ multiplex PCR. The data hold some 50,000 clones, with about nine tenths observed a single time. Specimen: peripheral blood. The receptor set was obtained from a human donor in a cohort sampled during active COVID-19. CDR3s include the opening cysteine and the closing phenylalanine or tryptophan. Each record gives: D gene, clone size, J gene, V gene, CDR3 protein, CDR3 DNA. The D gene is left open where the match is weak. Clone size is stated in some rows and not others, as once, few, many or a class when expanded.

D: .; size: once; J: TRBJ1-1; V: TRBV19; CDR3: CASSSGDTAFF; DNA: TGTGCCAGTAGTTCCGGGGACACAGCTTTCTTT
D: .; size: .; J: TRBJ2-1; V: TRBV5-1; CDR3: CASSLVVNFDYNEQFF; DNA: TGCGCCAGCAGCTTGGTAGTGAACTTCGATTACAATGAGCAGTTCTTC
D: TRBD1; size: .; J: TRBJ2-1; V: TRBV15; CDR3: CATSRGQDYNEQFF; DNA: TGTGCCACCAGCAGGGGACAGGACTACAATGAGCAGTTCTTC
D: TRBD2; size: .; J: TRBJ2-1; V: TRBV5-5; CDR3: CASSPSGISYNEQFF; DNA: TGTGCCAGCAGTCCGAGCGGGATCTCCTACAATGAGCAGTTCTTC
D: TRBD1; size: .; J: TRBJ1-2; V: TRBV5-1; CDR3: CASSTGQGGFYGYTF; DNA: TGCGCCAGCAGCACCGGACAGGGCGGCTTCTATGGCTACACCTTC
D: .; size: .; J: TRBJ2-1; V: TRBV12-5; CDR3: CASGLVWRGGGVIF; DNA: TGTGCTAGTGGTTTGGTATGGAGGGGAGGGGGTGTGATCTTC
D: .; size: .; J: TRBJ2-1; V: TRBV5-4; CDR3: CASSLIQGSYNEQFF; DNA: TGTGCCAGCAGCTTGATTCAGGGGAGCTACAATGAGCAGTTCTTC
D: .; size: .; J: TRBJ1-2; V: TRBV5-1; CDR3: CASSLAPGSYGYTF; DNA: TGCGCCAGCAGCTTGGCCCCAGGGTCCTATGGCTACACCTTC
D: .; size: .; J: TRBJ2-2; V: TRBV5-4; CDR3: CASSLGGVRVVTGELFF; DNA: TGTGCCAGCAGCTTGGGGGGGGTACGGGTCGTCACCGGGGAGCTGTTTTTT
D: .; size: .; J: TRBJ1-1; V: TRBV12-3/TRBV12-4; CDR3: CASSLLSSEAFF; DNA: TGTGCCAGCAGTTTATTATCTTCCGAAGCTTTCTTT
D: .; size: .; J: TRBJ2-2; V: TRBV5-4; CDR3: CASSPDRATGELFF; DNA: TGTGCCAGCAGCCCGGACAGAGCCACCGGGGAGCTGTTTTTT
D: .; size: .; J: TRBJ2-7; V: TRBV5-5; CDR3: CASSLDRAEQYF; DNA: TGTGCCAGCAGCTTGGACAGGGCCGAGCAGTACTTC
D: .; size: .; J: TRBJ1-2; V: TRBV5-1; CDR3: CATAPGLSGYGYTF; DNA: TGCGCCACCGCCCCCGGTTTGAGCGGGTATGGCTACACCTTC
D: .; size: few; J: TRBJ1-4; V: TRBV19; CDR3: CASSWLGAGESEKLFF; DNA: TGTGCCAGTAGTTGGCTTGGGGCCGGAGAGAGCGAAAAACTGTTTTTT
D: .; size: .; J: TRBJ1-1; V: TRBV6-6; CDR3: CASSRTTRAPEGEAFF; DNA: TGTGCCAGCAGTCGAACGACCCGGGCCCCCGAGGGTGAAGCTTTCTTT
D: .; size: .; J: TRBJ2-1; V: TRBV19; CDR3: CASSIRRVAENEQFF; DNA: TGTGCCAGTAGTATCCGTCGGGTAGCGGAGAATGAGCAGTTCTTC
D: TRBD2; size: .; J: TRBJ2-5; V: TRBV30; CDR3: CAWSVSVAGSKETQYF; DNA: TGTGCCTGGAGTGTATCGGTAGCGGGAAGTAAAGAGACCCAGTACTTC